In its sample, the clone carrying this T cell receptor (beta chain) was seen a few times. The antigen is not known. These data originate in a study of response to subunit inactivated influenza vaccine. Broader study findings: With each seasonal influenza vaccination, the authors suggested, few new T cells are recruited.

TCRdb analysed the RT-PCR reads with MiXCR anew, one entry per CDR3 protein. The profile covers about 650,000 distinct CDR3 sequences, with approximately 15% appearing a single time and roughly 7.2% taken by the ten largest. Trimming removed 3 bases at V and 8 bases at J, with 14 bases between. The CDR3 is made up of 14 amino acids. Germline loops: CDR1 MDHEN, CDR2 SYDVKM. This specimen was PBMCs from blood, taken about 14 days before vaccination. V and J are TRBV28 and TRBJ1-5; D is possibly TRBD1 (5 bases). This receptor was identified in a man aged 45-65 years who received an inactivated influenza vaccine. The CDR3 is CASSLREPGEPQHF. CDR3 sequence (DNA): TGTGCCAGCAGTTTGCGGGAACCGGGGGAGCCCCAGCATTTT.